This paragraph reports one T cell receptor (beta chain). These data come from a study of CD8 T cells in Susac syndrome. Reverse transcription of 0.5 to 1 ug RNA was performed with random hexamers. The method of amplification for TCR beta CDR3 was immunoSEQ multiplex PCR, covering 54 Vbeta and 13 Jbeta. MiXCR was run by TCRdb on the immunoSEQ multiplex PCR reads, yielding one entry per CDR3 protein. The profile shows fewer than 85,000 distinct CDR3 sequences, roughly 95% of them singletons. Germline loops: CDR1 MNHEY, CDR2 SVGEGT. Losses at the gene ends were 6 bases for V and 6 bases for J; bases not matched to a gene: 8. The length of the CDR3 is 14 residues.

Sequencing was done on a sample of CD8+ T cells from PBMCs. This rearrangement joins TRBV6-2 or TRBV6-3 to TRBJ1-5; 7 bases align to TRBD1. The clonotype originates from a human donor with multiple sclerosis. The CDR3 region is CASSPGGLGQPQHF. The CDR3 DNA is TGTGCCAGCAGCCCAGGGGGTCTCGGTCAGCCCCAGCATTTT.